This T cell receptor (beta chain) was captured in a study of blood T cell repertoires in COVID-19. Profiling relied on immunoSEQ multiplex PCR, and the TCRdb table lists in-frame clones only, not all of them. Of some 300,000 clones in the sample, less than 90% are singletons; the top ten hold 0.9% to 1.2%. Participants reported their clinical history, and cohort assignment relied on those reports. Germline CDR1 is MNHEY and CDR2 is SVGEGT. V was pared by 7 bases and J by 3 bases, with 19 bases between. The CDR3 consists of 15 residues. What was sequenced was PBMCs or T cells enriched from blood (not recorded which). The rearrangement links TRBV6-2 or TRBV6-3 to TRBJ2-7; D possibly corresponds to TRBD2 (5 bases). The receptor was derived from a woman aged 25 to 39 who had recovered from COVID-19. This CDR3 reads CASTPAGRRFYEQYF. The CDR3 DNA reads TGTGCCAGCACCCCCGCGGGCAGACGCTTCTACGAGCAGTACTTC.